The 9 T cell receptor beta chains presented below share a single source sample, sequenced in a study of metastatic and nonmetastatic thyroid tumors. All patients were treatment-naive before thyroid surgery. TCRdb re-clonotyped the PCR reads through MiXCR. This sample yields 15,000 to 20,000 clones, of which roughly 22% are seen a single time; 21% belongs to the top ten. The sequencing input was adjacent normal tissue. Every receptor here comes from a female donor with papillary thyroid cancer or a benign thyroid nodule (not recorded which). Some clones in this sample may be carry-over from other donors' samples.

This clone was observed a few times. The chain is built from TRBV6-1 and TRBJ2-5; 9 bases line up with TRBD1. This CDR3 contains 14 residues. The J segment lost 10 bases and the V segment lost 6 bases, leaving 12 bases of the junction unmatched. Per germline, CDR1 MNHNS and CDR2 SASEGT. The CDR3 here is CASRPTGQGLNQYF. In nucleotides, the CDR3 is TGTGCCAGCAGGCCCACGGGACAGGGACTTAACCAGTACTTC.

This clone was counted between two and nine times. This chain joins TRBV5-1 and TRBJ2-7, with a tentative D call TRBD2 (5 bases). The CDR3 loop spans 14 amino acids. The V end lost 1 base, the J end lost 5 bases, and 13 bases lay between the germline ends. Per germline, CDR1 SGHRS and CDR2 YFSETQ. The CDR3 reads CASSLIGGRDEQYF. The CDR3 coding sequence is TGCGCCAGCAGCTTGATCGGAGGCCGCGACGAGCAGTACTTC.

As for this clone: Other nucleotide sequences from this sample produce the same CDR3. V and J are TRBV15 and TRBJ2-3; D possibly uses TRBD1 or TRBD2 (5 bases each). The CDR3 covers 18 residues. Germline-derived CDR1 and CDR2 are LNHNV and YYDKDF (reference sequence). The V end lost 0 bases, the J end lost 0 bases, and 16 bases lay between the germline ends. CDR3 residues: CATSRDTLAGASTDTQYF. In DNA, the CDR3 is TGTGCCACCAGCAGAGATACCCTCGCCGGGGCTAGCACAGATACGCAGTATTTT.

This chain connects TRBV5-1 to TRBJ2-5; 12 bases agree with TRBD2. CDR1 and CDR2 from the germline V gene are SGHRS and YFSETQ. V lost 0 bases, J lost 5 bases, and 11 bases stayed unmatched. The CDR3 sequence is 18 residues long. The CDR3 nucleotides read TGCGCCAGCAGCTTGGGACCTAGCGGGAGGGCCAGGGGTGAGACCCAGTACTTC. Its protein is CASSLGPSGRARGETQYF.

This clone was observed a handful of times. A much larger clone sits a single nucleotide away, making a read error possible. The rearrangement uses TRBV10-3 and TRBJ2-7; TRBD2 aligns across 10 bases. The CDR3 has 14 residues. The V segment lost 7 bases and the J segment 5 bases; nucleotides outside the gene matches: 8. Germline CDR1 reads ENHRY; CDR2 reads SYGVKD. CDR3 sequence reads: CAIMCTSGDNEQYF. The CDR3, as DNA: TGTGCCATCATGTGTACTAGCGGGGACAACGAGCAGTACTTC.

The genes are TRBV7-3 and TRBJ1-5; D not resolved. The CDR3 has 13 amino acids. Germline V gene lookup returns CDR1 SGHTA and CDR2 FQGTGA. Trimming shortened V by 0 bases and J by 6 bases, and 6 bases separated the two germline ends. The chain's CDR3 is CASSLTPGQPQHF. For the CDR3, the DNA is TGTGCCAGCAGCTTAACGCCCGGTCAGCCCCAGCATTTT.

The CDR3 region is CASSRQGTGNTIYF. DNA of the CDR3: TGTGCCAGTAGTCGCCAGGGGACTGGAAACACCATATATTTT. The chain recombines TRBV19 with TRBJ1-3, with a weak D call TRBD1 (6 bases). CDR1 is LNHDA and CDR2 is SQIVND in the germline V gene (reference sequence). Trimming removed 5 bases from V and 2 bases from J, with 10 bases in between. The CDR3 has 14 residues.

This clone turned up a few times. The chain combines TRBV7-6 with TRBJ2-7; 7 bases map to TRBD2. V gave up 5 bases and J gave up 5 bases; unmatched junction bases: 12. The CDR3 totals 15 residues. Germline-derived CDR1 and CDR2 are SGHVS and FNYEAQ. In DNA form, the CDR3 reads TGTGCCAGCAGCCCAACAGCGGGGAAGGCCCACGAGCAGTACTTC. Its protein is CASSPTAGKAHEQYF.

This clone has only a few counts. This rearrangement joins TRBV7-3 to TRBJ1-1, with 7 positions matching TRBD1. Germline loops: CDR1 SGHTA, CDR2 FQGTGA. The CDR3 has 14 residues. J lost 5 bases, V lost 5 bases, and 8 bases had no gene match. CDR3 sequence: CASSQGGAGTEAFF. The CDR3 region has the DNA TGTGCCAGCAGCCAGGGGGGGGCCGGGACTGAAGCTTTCTTT. Supplemented by reference TRBV7-3 and TRBJ1-1, the full variable domain reads GAGVSQTPSNKVTEKGKYVELRCDPISGHTALYWYRQSLGQGPEFLIYFQGTGAADDSGLPNDRFFAVRPEGSVSTLKIQRTERGDSAVYLCASSQGGAGTEAFFGQGTRLTVV.